This T cell receptor (beta chain) was sequenced during a study of CD8+ T cells in alopecia areata. Study information: A regimen of oral tofacitinib, 5 to 10 mg twice daily, was given to treated patients.

RNA, once extracted, was reverse transcribed into cDNA for use as the sequencing template. Repertoires were generated with immunoSEQ multiplex PCR, while TCRdb's copy carries only in-frame clones and drops some. The table has about 200,000 clones, around three fifths seen once. As to treatment: oral pan-JAK inhibitor, 5-10 mg twice daily. Both peripheral blood and punch biopsies of lesional scalp skin were obtained from patients who had alopecia areata. Sorting separated CD4+ and CD8+ T cells out of PBMCs. The study, taken as a whole, reports: In scalp and blood during tofacitinib, many expanded lesional clones persisted.

The V end lost 5 bases, the J end lost 5 bases, and 12 bases lay between the germline ends. The CDR3 totals 13 residues. Germline V lookup: CDR1 SEHNR, CDR2 FQNEAQ (reference sequence). Concerning this clone: Its antigen remains unknown.

Specimen: CD4+ T cells sorted from blood, collected at week 4, from a patient treated with tofacitinib. The rearrangement joins TRBV7-9 to TRBJ1-2; D is unresolved. The clonotype comes from a human donor with alopecia areata. CDR3 amino acids: CASSPIGGYGYTF. Here the CDR3 DNA reads TGTGCCAGCAGCCCAATCGGAGGGTATGGCTACACCTTC. Combining the CDR3 with reference TRBV7-9 and TRBJ1-2 gives the whole variable domain DTGVSQNPRHKITKRGQNVTFRCDPISEHNRLYWYRQTLGQGPEFLTYFQNEAQLEKSRLLSDRFSAERPKGSFSTLEIQRTEQGDSAMYLCASSPIGGYGYTFGSGTRLTVV.